This is a list of T cell receptor beta chains from one sample in a study of T cells in Graves' hyperthyroidism and ophthalmopathy. One entry per CDR3 protein, called by TCRdb with MiXCR from the multiplex PCR reads. The sample yields hundreds of thousands of distinct CDR3 sequences, approximately 18% seen once. The sample was blood. These receptors all stem from a woman aged 45-60 years with Graves' hyperthyroidism that later progressed to Graves' ophthalmopathy. CDR3s include the opening cysteine and the closing phenylalanine or tryptophan. A D gene is named only where the DNA matches it firmly. Clone size is not always given. Where it is, it says once, few, many or a class for expanded clones.

j_call: TRBJ2-7
clone_size: many
d_call: TRBD1
v_call: TRBV20-1
cdr3_nt: TGCAGTGCTGCTGGGGGACAGGGGGCCTACGAGCAGTACTTC
cdr3_aa: CSAAGGQGAYEQYF

j_call: TRBJ1-2
clone_size: many
d_call: .
v_call: TRBV12-3/TRBV12-4
cdr3_nt: TGTGCCAGCAGTTCGCCTGAGTATGGCTACACCTTC
cdr3_aa: CASSSPEYGYTF

j_call: TRBJ1-6
clone_size: few
d_call: .
v_call: TRBV5-1
cdr3_nt: TGCGCCAGCAGCACGGGGACGCGGGGATATAATTCACCCCTCCACTTT
cdr3_aa: CASSTGTRGYNSPLHF

j_call: TRBJ1-2
clone_size: many
d_call: .
v_call: TRBV11-2
cdr3_nt: TGTGCCAGCAGCCAGGACGGACTCTATGGCTACACCTTC
cdr3_aa: CASSQDGLYGYTF

j_call: TRBJ2-3
clone_size: many
d_call: .
v_call: TRBV5-1
cdr3_nt: TGCGCCAGCAGCTTAACGACGGCGGCCACAGATACGCAGTATTTT
cdr3_aa: CASSLTTAATDTQYF

j_call: TRBJ1-6
clone_size: many
d_call: TRBD1
v_call: TRBV3-1
cdr3_nt: TGTGCCAGCAGCGAAGCAAGAAGCAGGGGGCCGGATAATTCACCCCTCCACTTT
cdr3_aa: CASSEARSRGPDNSPLHF

j_call: TRBJ1-1
clone_size: many
d_call: .
v_call: TRBV12-3/TRBV12-4
cdr3_nt: TGTGCCAGCAGTTTGTCCAATTCCGACACTGAAGCTTTCTTT
cdr3_aa: CASSLSNSDTEAFF

j_call: TRBJ1-1
clone_size: few
d_call: TRBD1
v_call: TRBV7-9
cdr3_nt: TGTGCCAGCAGCTCCGGGACAGGGGTGGTTGAAGCTTTCTTT
cdr3_aa: CASSSGTGVVEAFF

j_call: TRBJ1-1
clone_size: .
d_call: .
v_call: TRBV6-6
cdr3_nt: TGTGCCAGCAGTTACTCATCGCAGGGTATGACTGAAGCTTTCTTT
cdr3_aa: CASSYSSQGMTEAFF

j_call: TRBJ1-6
clone_size: few
d_call: TRBD1
v_call: TRBV30
cdr3_nt: TGTGCCTGGAGTCTATCCGGGACAGGGGATTCACCCCTCCACTTT
cdr3_aa: CAWSLSGTGDSPLHF

j_call: TRBJ2-5
clone_size: few
d_call: TRBD1
v_call: TRBV5-5
cdr3_nt: TGTGCCAGCAGCTTGGGGGACAGGGGAAAAGAGACCCAGTACTTC
cdr3_aa: CASSLGDRGKETQYF

j_call: TRBJ2-7
clone_size: many
d_call: .
v_call: TRBV30
cdr3_nt: TGTGCCTGGAGTGCACAGCCCGGGCCCTTCTACGAGCAGTACTTC
cdr3_aa: CAWSAQPGPFYEQYF

j_call: TRBJ2-7
clone_size: many
d_call: .
v_call: TRBV6-5
cdr3_nt: TGTGCCAGCAGCTACCGGGACGGGGCGAGCGAGCAGTACTTC
cdr3_aa: CASSYRDGASEQYF

j_call: TRBJ1-2
clone_size: few
d_call: TRBD1
v_call: TRBV11-2
cdr3_nt: TGTGCCAGCAGCTCCTCGGGACAGATCTATGGCTACACCTTC
cdr3_aa: CASSSSGQIYGYTF

j_call: TRBJ1-5
clone_size: few
d_call: TRBD1
v_call: TRBV6-1
cdr3_nt: TGTGCCAGCAGCCCCAGGACAGGGTTCAATCAGCCCCAGCATTTT
cdr3_aa: CASSPRTGFNQPQHF

j_call: TRBJ1-2
clone_size: many
d_call: .
v_call: TRBV2
cdr3_nt: TGTGCCAGCGAAGAGGGGCGCAGGGATGGCTACACCTTC
cdr3_aa: CASEEGRRDGYTF

j_call: TRBJ2-7
clone_size: many
d_call: TRBD2
v_call: TRBV27
cdr3_nt: TGTGCCAGCAGTTTACGAGCGGGGGGGTTCTACGAGCAGTACTTC
cdr3_aa: CASSLRAGGFYEQYF

j_call: TRBJ1-2
clone_size: few
d_call: .
v_call: TRBV2
cdr3_nt: TGTGCCAGCCTGGGGGGTTCCCCAGGCTACACCTTC
cdr3_aa: CASLGGSPGYTF

j_call: TRBJ2-1
clone_size: .
d_call: TRBD1
v_call: TRBV3-1
cdr3_nt: TGTGCCAGCAGCCAAAGGGGGACAGGGGGACGTGAGCAGTTCTTC
cdr3_aa: CASSQRGTGGREQFF

j_call: TRBJ2-5
clone_size: .
d_call: .
v_call: TRBV7-9
cdr3_nt: TGTGCCAGCAGCAAATACCAGGAAAAAGAGACCCAGTACTTC
cdr3_aa: CASSKYQEKETQYF

j_call: TRBJ1-2
clone_size: many
d_call: TRBD1
v_call: TRBV11-2
cdr3_nt: TGTGCCAGCAGCTCGTCGGGACAGGGCCCTAGCTATGGCTACACCTTC
cdr3_aa: CASSSSGQGPSYGYTF

j_call: TRBJ1-2
clone_size: .
d_call: TRBD1
v_call: TRBV19
cdr3_nt: TGTGCCAGTTGGGACAGGGGGTTAGAAAACTATGGCTACACCTTC
cdr3_aa: CASWDRGLENYGYTF

j_call: TRBJ2-5
clone_size: .
d_call: TRBD1
v_call: TRBV12-5
cdr3_nt: TGTGCTAGTGGAAACAACAGGGGGCGCGGAGAGACCCAGTACTTC
cdr3_aa: CASGNNRGRGETQYF

j_call: TRBJ2-3
clone_size: .
d_call: .
v_call: TRBV19
cdr3_nt: TGCGCCAGTAGTATAGATCGAGAGGGCGGCAGCACAGATACGCAGTATTTT
cdr3_aa: CASSIDREGGSTDTQYF

j_call: TRBJ1-1
clone_size: .
d_call: .
v_call: TRBV19
cdr3_nt: TGTGCCAGTAGTACTACTGGACGCAACACTGAAGCTTTCTTT
cdr3_aa: CASSTTGRNTEAFF

j_call: TRBJ2-1
clone_size: few
d_call: .
v_call: TRBV5-1
cdr3_nt: TGCGCCAGCTCTACTGGGGGGGGCCTCGCCTACAATGAGCAGTTCTTC
cdr3_aa: CASSTGGGLAYNEQFF

j_call: TRBJ2-1
clone_size: .
d_call: .
v_call: TRBV20-1
cdr3_nt: TGCAGTGCTAGTAGACCCTCCATCAACAATGAGCAGTTCTTC
cdr3_aa: CSASRPSINNEQFF

j_call: TRBJ1-6
clone_size: few
d_call: .
v_call: TRBV5-1
cdr3_nt: TGCGCCAGCTCCGATCGGACAGACCTTTCACCCCTCCACTTT
cdr3_aa: CASSDRTDLSPLHF

j_call: TRBJ1-2
clone_size: .
d_call: TRBD1
v_call: TRBV19
cdr3_nt: TGTGCCAGTGAAGAGACAGGGTACTATGGCTACACCTTC
cdr3_aa: CASEETGYYGYTF

j_call: TRBJ2-1
clone_size: many
d_call: TRBD2
v_call: TRBV20-1
cdr3_nt: TGCAGTGCTAGAGTTCCCCTCGGAGCGGGGGCTTTGGATGAGCAGTTCTTC
cdr3_aa: CSARVPLGAGALDEQFF

j_call: TRBJ1-1
clone_size: .
d_call: .
v_call: TRBV27
cdr3_nt: TGTGCCAGCAGTTTATCGATATCCGGGGGCTTGGACACTGAAGCTTTCTTT
cdr3_aa: CASSLSISGGLDTEAFF

j_call: TRBJ2-7
clone_size: few
d_call: .
v_call: TRBV12-5
cdr3_nt: TGTGCTAGTGGTCCACAGGACAGATTCTACGAGCAGTACTTC
cdr3_aa: CASGPQDRFYEQYF

j_call: TRBJ2-5
clone_size: many
d_call: TRBD2
v_call: TRBV30
cdr3_nt: TGTGCCTGGAGTTCGGGAGGGGAGACCCAGTACTTC
cdr3_aa: CAWSSGGETQYF

j_call: TRBJ2-1
clone_size: .
d_call: TRBD2
v_call: TRBV7-8
cdr3_nt: TGTGCCAGCAGGCTAGCGGGGGGGCCCGATGAGCAGTTCTTC
cdr3_aa: CASRLAGGPDEQFF

j_call: TRBJ1-1
clone_size: many
d_call: .
v_call: TRBV11-2
cdr3_nt: TGTGCCAGCAGCTTAGCCCCGGTCACTGAAGCTTTCTTT
cdr3_aa: CASSLAPVTEAFF

j_call: TRBJ2-3
clone_size: .
d_call: TRBD1
v_call: TRBV7-9
cdr3_nt: TGTGCCAGCAGCCCCGGAAGGACAGGGGTGGAAGATACGCAGTATTTT
cdr3_aa: CASSPGRTGVEDTQYF

j_call: TRBJ1-1
clone_size: .
d_call: .
v_call: TRBV12-3/TRBV12-4
cdr3_nt: TGTGCCAGCAGTTTATCGGGGACGAGAACTGAAGCTTTCTTT
cdr3_aa: CASSLSGTRTEAFF

j_call: TRBJ1-5
clone_size: .
d_call: .
v_call: TRBV19
cdr3_nt: TGTGCCAGTAGTATGGCAACTCAGCCCCAGCATTTT
cdr3_aa: CASSMATQPQHF

j_call: TRBJ1-1
clone_size: .
d_call: TRBD1
v_call: TRBV7-9
cdr3_nt: TGTGCCAGCAGCTCAATGACAGGGCTGAACACTGAAGCTTTCTTT
cdr3_aa: CASSSMTGLNTEAFF

j_call: TRBJ1-5
clone_size: many
d_call: .
v_call: TRBV12-3/TRBV12-4
cdr3_nt: TGTGCCAGCAGCTTAGGAGGGCATAGCAATCAGCCCCAGCATTTT
cdr3_aa: CASSLGGHSNQPQHF

j_call: TRBJ1-6
clone_size: .
d_call: TRBD1
v_call: TRBV2
cdr3_nt: TGTGCCAGCAGTAGGGAGGAGGGGGCCGGTTCACCCCTCCACTTT
cdr3_aa: CASSREEGAGSPLHF

j_call: TRBJ1-5
clone_size: few
d_call: .
v_call: TRBV6-5
cdr3_nt: TGTGCCAGCAGTTACTCGAACTTGGGGGATCAGCCCCAGCATTTT
cdr3_aa: CASSYSNLGDQPQHF

j_call: TRBJ2-2
clone_size: .
d_call: TRBD1
v_call: TRBV9
cdr3_nt: TGTGCCAGCAGCGTTAACAACAGGGGAGTGGGCGGGGAGCTGTTTTTT
cdr3_aa: CASSVNNRGVGGELFF

j_call: TRBJ2-3
clone_size: .
d_call: .
v_call: TRBV2
cdr3_nt: TGTGCCAGCAGTGTGAATTCGGGACAAATCTCGACAGATACGCAGTATTTT
cdr3_aa: CASSVNSGQISTDTQYF

j_call: TRBJ2-7
clone_size: few
d_call: TRBD2
v_call: TRBV3-1
cdr3_nt: TGTGCCAGCAGCCCGACCCGGGGGGGAGGGGAGCAGTACTTC
cdr3_aa: CASSPTRGGGEQYF

j_call: TRBJ2-2
clone_size: .
d_call: TRBD2
v_call: TRBV6-5
cdr3_nt: TGTGCCAGCAGTTTGGCTAGCGGGCCAGACGGGGAGCTGTTTTTT
cdr3_aa: CASSLASGPDGELFF

j_call: TRBJ1-5
clone_size: few
d_call: .
v_call: TRBV6-1
cdr3_nt: TGTGCCAGCAGCTGGGGAGGGATCAATCAGCCCCAGCATTTT
cdr3_aa: CASSWGGINQPQHF

j_call: TRBJ1-1
clone_size: .
d_call: TRBD1
v_call: TRBV6-4
cdr3_nt: TGTGCCAGCAGTGTCCAACAGGGGGCTACTGAAGCTTTCTTT
cdr3_aa: CASSVQQGATEAFF

j_call: TRBJ2-1
clone_size: many
d_call: .
v_call: TRBV7-6
cdr3_nt: TGTGCCAGCAGCTTAGGGGTTTCAGGGAAGAACAATGAGCAGTTCTTC
cdr3_aa: CASSLGVSGKNNEQFF